This TCR beta chain comes out of a study of cytomegalovirus exposure and HLA in healthy donors. This CDR3 is 15 amino acids long. Germline values: CDR1 MRHNA, CDR2 SNTAGT. V gave up 4 bases and J gave up 5 bases; unmatched junction bases: 6. The PCR had 60 Vbeta and 13 Jbeta primers. Clones were sequenced by immunoSEQ multiplex PCR, and TCRdb holds only the in-frame ones, with some missing. The profile shows 150,000 to 200,000 clones, roughly 80% of them singletons. This clone was seen repeatedly, ten times or more. The sample consisted of PBMCs. The origin of this receptor is a male donor in good health and CMV-seronegative. The chain is built from TRBV6-4 and TRBJ2-3; TRBD2 matches at 10 bases. This CDR3 is CASSATAGGLDTQYF. CDR3 in DNA: TGTGCCAGCAGTGCCACAGCGGGAGGGTTAGATACGCAGTATTTT.